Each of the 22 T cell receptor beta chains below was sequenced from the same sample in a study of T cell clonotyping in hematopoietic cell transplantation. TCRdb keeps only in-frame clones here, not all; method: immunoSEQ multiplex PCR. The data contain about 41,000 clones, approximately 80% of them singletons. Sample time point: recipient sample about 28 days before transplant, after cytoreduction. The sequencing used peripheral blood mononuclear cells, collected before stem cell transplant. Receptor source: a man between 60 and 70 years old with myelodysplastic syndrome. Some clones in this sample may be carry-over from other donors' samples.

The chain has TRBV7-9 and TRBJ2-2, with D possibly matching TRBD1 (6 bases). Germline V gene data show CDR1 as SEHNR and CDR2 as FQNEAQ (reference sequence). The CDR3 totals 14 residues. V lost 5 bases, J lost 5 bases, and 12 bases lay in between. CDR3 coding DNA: TGTGCCAGCAGCATACAGGGCCCAACCGGGGAGCTGTTTTTT. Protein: CASSIQGPTGELFF.

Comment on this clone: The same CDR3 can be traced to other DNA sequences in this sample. The CDR3 sequence is CASSLTSFGLDGYTF. DNA of the CDR3: TGTGCCAGCAGCTTAACCTCCTTTGGGTTGGATGGCTACACCTTC. This chain connects TRBV7-8 to TRBJ1-2; D remains unclear. The V and J ends lost 2 bases and 6 bases respectively, with 16 bases between them. The germline V gene has CDR1 SGHVS and CDR2 FQNEAQ. This CDR3 region has 15 residues.

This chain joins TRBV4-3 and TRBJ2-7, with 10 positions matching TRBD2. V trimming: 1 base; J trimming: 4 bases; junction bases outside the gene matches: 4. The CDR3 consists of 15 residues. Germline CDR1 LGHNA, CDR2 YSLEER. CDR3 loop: CASSQGLAGDYEQYF. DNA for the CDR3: TGCGCCAGCAGCCAAGGTCTAGCGGGGGATTACGAGCAGTACTTC.

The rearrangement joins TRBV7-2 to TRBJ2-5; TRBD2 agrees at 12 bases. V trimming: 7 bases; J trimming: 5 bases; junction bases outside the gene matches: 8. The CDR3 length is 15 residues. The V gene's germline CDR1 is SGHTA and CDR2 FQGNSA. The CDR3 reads CASTTPSGGAETQYF. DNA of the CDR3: TGTGCCAGCACCACACCTAGCGGGGGGGCGGAGACCCAGTACTTC.

CDR3: CASSQEGIYSGNTIYF. The CDR3 nucleotides read TGTGCCAGCAGCCAAGAGGGCATTTACTCTGGAAACACCATATATTTT. This rearrangement joins TRBV4-2 to TRBJ1-3; the D is unclear. The germline V and J ends were trimmed by 0 bases and 0 bases, with 9 bases remaining between them. This CDR3 is built from 16 residues. Germline V gene lookup returns CDR1 LGHNA and CDR2 YNFKEQ.

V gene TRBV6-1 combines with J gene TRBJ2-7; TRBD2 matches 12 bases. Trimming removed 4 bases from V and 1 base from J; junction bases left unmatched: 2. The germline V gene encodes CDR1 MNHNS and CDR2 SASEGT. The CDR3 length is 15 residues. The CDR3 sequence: CASSGLAGVSYEQYF. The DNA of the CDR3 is TGTGCCAGCAGTGGACTAGCGGGGGTGTCCTACGAGCAGTACTTC.

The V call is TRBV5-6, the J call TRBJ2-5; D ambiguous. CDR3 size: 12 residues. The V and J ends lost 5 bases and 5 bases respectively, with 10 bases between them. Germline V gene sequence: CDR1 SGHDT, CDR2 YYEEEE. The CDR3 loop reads CASRLNGETQYF. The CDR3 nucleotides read TGTGCCAGCAGATTAAACGGGGAGACCCAGTACTTC.

This chain's CDR3 is CASSKSTSTRELFF. The CDR3 DNA follows: TGTGCCAGTAGTAAATCCACATCTACCCGGGAGCTGTTTTTT. The V gene is TRBV19, the J gene TRBJ2-2; no clear D gene. The V end lost 4 bases, the J end lost 9 bases, and 15 bases lay between the germline ends. Germline CDR1 and CDR2: LNHDA and SQIVND (reference sequence). This CDR3 is built from 14 residues.

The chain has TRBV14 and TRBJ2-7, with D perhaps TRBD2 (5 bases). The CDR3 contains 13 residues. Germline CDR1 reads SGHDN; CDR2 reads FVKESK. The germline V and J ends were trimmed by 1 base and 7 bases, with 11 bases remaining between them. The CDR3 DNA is TGTGCCAGCAGCCAAGTTTCGACGGGGGAGCAGTACTTC. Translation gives CASSQVSTGEQYF.

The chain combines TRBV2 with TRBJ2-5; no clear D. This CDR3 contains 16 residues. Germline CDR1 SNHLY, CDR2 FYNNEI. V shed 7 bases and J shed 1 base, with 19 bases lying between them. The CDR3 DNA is TGTGCCAGCATCTATCAATCGCCCAACAGCCAAGAGACCCAGTACTTC. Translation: CASIYQSPNSQETQYF.

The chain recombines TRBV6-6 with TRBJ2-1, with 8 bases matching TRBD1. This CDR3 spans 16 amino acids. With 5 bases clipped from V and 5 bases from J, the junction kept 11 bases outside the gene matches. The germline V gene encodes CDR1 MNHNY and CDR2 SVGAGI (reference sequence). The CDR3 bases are TGTGCCAGCAGTCGAGGGGGCCGGACAGGGAACAATGAGCAGTTCTTC. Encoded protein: CASSRGGRTGNNEQFF.

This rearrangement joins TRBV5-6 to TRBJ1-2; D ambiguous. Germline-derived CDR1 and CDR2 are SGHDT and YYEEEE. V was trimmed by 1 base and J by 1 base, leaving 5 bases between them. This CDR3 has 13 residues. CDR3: CASSLRSNYGYTF. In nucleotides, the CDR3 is TGTGCCAGCAGCTTGCGTAGTAACTATGGCTACACCTTC. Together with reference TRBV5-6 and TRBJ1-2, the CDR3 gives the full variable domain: DAGVTQSPTHLIKTRGQQVTLRCSPKSGHDTVSWYQQALGQGPQFIFQYYEEEERQRGNFPDRFSGHQFPNYSSELNVNALLLGDSALYLCASSLRSNYGYTFGSGTRLTVV.

CDR3 nucleotide sequence: TGCGCCAGCAGCCTGGGGTTTGAGGGGTACGAGCAGTACTTC. This codes for CASSLGFEGYEQYF. The J gene is TRBJ2-7, the V gene TRBV5-1; TRBD1 or TRBD2 may be the D gene (5 bases each). Trimming cost V 4 bases and J 4 bases, with 15 bases left between them. The germline V gene encodes CDR1 SGHRS and CDR2 YFSETQ. The CDR3 has 14 residues.

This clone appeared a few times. The CDR3 protein is CASSLPTGGNLHF. The CDR3 region has the DNA TGTGCCAGCAGCTTACCGACAGGGGGTAACCTCCACTTT. This sequence joins TRBV5-6 and TRBJ1-6; 9 positions match TRBD1. Losses at the gene ends were 2 bases for V and 15 bases for J; bases not matched to a gene: 6. CDR1 and CDR2 from the germline V gene are SGHDT and YYEEEE. The CDR3 consists of 13 residues. Looking up the rest from reference TRBV5-6 and TRBJ1-6 gives the full variable domain: DAGVTQSPTHLIKTRGQQVTLRCSPKSGHDTVSWYQQALGQGPQFIFQYYEEEERQRGNFPDRFSGHQFPNYSSELNVNALLLGDSALYLCASSLPTGGNLHFGNGTRLTVT.

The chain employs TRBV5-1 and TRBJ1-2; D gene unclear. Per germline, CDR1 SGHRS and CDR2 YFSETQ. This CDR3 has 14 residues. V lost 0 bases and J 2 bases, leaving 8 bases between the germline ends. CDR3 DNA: TGCGCCAGCAGCTTGGAGATGGGCAACTATGGCTACACCTTC. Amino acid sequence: CASSLEMGNYGYTF.

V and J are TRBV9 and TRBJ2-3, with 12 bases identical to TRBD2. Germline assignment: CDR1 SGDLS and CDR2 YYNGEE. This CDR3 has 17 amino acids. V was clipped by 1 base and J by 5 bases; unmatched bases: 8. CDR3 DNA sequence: TGTGCCAGCAGCGTACGAGAGGCTAGCGGGGGGGTAGATACGCAGTATTTT. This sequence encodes CASSVREASGGVDTQYF.

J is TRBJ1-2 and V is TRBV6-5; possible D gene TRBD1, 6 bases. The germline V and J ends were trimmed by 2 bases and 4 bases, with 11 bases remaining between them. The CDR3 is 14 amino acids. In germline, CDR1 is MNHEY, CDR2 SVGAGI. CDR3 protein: CASSYDQGFYGYTF. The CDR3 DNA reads TGTGCCAGCAGTTACGACCAGGGGTTCTATGGCTACACCTTC.

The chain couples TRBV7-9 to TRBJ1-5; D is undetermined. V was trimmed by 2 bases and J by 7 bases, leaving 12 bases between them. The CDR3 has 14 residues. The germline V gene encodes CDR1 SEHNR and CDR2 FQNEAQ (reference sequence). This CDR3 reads CASSLFGGGQPQHF. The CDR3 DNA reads TGTGCCAGCAGCTTATTCGGCGGCGGGCAGCCCCAGCATTTT.

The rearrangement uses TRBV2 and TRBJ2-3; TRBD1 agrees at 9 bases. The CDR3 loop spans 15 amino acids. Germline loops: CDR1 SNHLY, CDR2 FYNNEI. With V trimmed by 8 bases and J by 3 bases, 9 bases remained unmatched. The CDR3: CASRTGTGPTDTQYF. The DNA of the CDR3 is TGTGCCAGCCGGACCGGGACAGGGCCAACAGATACGCAGTATTTT.

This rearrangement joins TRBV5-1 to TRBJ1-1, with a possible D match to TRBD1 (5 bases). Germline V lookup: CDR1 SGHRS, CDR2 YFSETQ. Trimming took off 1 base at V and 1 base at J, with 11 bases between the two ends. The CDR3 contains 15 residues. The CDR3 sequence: CASSLKLGGNTEAFF. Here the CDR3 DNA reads TGCGCCAGCAGCTTGAAGTTGGGGGGGAACACTGAAGCTTTCTTT. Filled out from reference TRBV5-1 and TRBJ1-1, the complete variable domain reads KAGVTQTPRYLIKTRGQQVTLSCSPISGHRSVSWYQQTPGQGLQFLFEYFSETQRNKGNFPGRFSGRQFSNSRSEMNVSTLELGDSALYLCASSLKLGGNTEAFFGQGTRLTVV.

The CDR3 loop reads CASSLEGTASYGYTF. DNA for the CDR3: TGCGCCAGCAGCTTGGAAGGGACAGCTTCCTATGGCTACACCTTC. The chain employs TRBV5-1 and TRBJ1-2; 7 bases fit TRBD1. Germline CDR1 reads SGHRS; CDR2 reads YFSETQ. V was clipped by 0 bases and J by 4 bases; unmatched bases: 6. The CDR3 runs 15 residues.

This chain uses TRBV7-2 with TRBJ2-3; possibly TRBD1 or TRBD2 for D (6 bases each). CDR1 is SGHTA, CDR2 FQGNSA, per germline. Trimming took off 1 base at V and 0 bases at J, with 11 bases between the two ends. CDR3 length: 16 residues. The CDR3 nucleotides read TGTGCCAGCAGCTTAGGACCCGGGGGCAGCACAGATACGCAGTATTTT. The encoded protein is CASSLGPGGSTDTQYF.